These T cell receptor beta chains were read from a single sample in a study of human CD8 memory T cell subsets. TCRdb reprocessed the 5' RACE reads and stores each CDR3 protein as one record, lacking DNA. The sample has 5,500 to 7,000 distinct CDR3 sequences; the top ten hold 35% to 40%. Sequenced input: CD8+ effector memory T cells (TEM) sorted from PBMCs. The receptor source for this set is a human donor in good health. The CDR3 runs from the conserved cysteine through the conserved F or W. Clone size is stated in some rows and not others, as once, few, many or a class when expanded.

>TRBV7-9|-|TRBJ2-1
CASSPSRSSYNEQFF
>TRBV11-2|-|TRBJ2-5
CASSYLETQYF
>TRBV3-1|-|TRBJ2-7
CASSQAPGRDYEQYF
>TRBV14|medium-sized|TRBJ2-5
CASSQDLGSKDQYF
>TRBV2|-|TRBJ1-4
CASSPTPRNEKLFF
>TRBV28|-|TRBJ1-1
CASSSLDRANTEAFF
>TRBV28|-|TRBJ2-1
CASRQLAGAVDEQFF
>TRBV6-5|-|TRBJ2-7
CASSQGSYEQYF
>TRBV27|-|TRBJ1-2
CASSITFGGANYGYTF
>TRBV5-4|-|TRBJ1-5
CASSLGTGDQPQHF
>TRBV28|-|TRBJ2-7
CASSLLGASSGVEYEQYF
>TRBV28|-|TRBJ2-3
CASSFLSGTDTQYF
>TRBV4-1|-|TRBJ2-1
CASSPLPDKYAFF
>TRBV6-1|-|TRBJ2-3
CASSQTSGATDTQYF
>TRBV25-1|-|TRBJ1-4
CASSEWDRDYEKLFF
>TRBV4-1|-|TRBJ2-7
CASSQEETSGSDEQYF
>TRBV5-1|-|TRBJ2-7
CASSLTGTGVYEQYF
>TRBV20-1|-|TRBJ2-1
CSALQGIFSYNEQFF
>TRBV5-5|-|TRBJ1-1
CASSSTGIPNTEAFF
>TRBV29-1|-|TRBJ1-2
CSVEEGGFYYGYTF
>TRBV7-9|-|TRBJ1-1
CASSLSAGARMNTEAFF
>TRBV7-9|medium-sized|TRBJ2-3
CASSLLRTGEGDTQYF
>TRBV7-8|-|TRBJ2-7
CASSLVPGGYEQYF
>TRBV4-2|-|TRBJ2-1
CASSQDRVAIRTYNEQFF
>TRBV5-5|-|TRBJ2-1
CASSLSRGVYNEQFF
>TRBV12-3/TRBV12-4|-|TRBJ1-6
CASSHRSYNSPLHF
>TRBV6-2/TRBV6-3|-|TRBJ2-7
CASSRTYEQYF
>TRBV19|medium-sized|TRBJ1-5
CASSVDGGGNQPQHF
>TRBV4-1|medium-sized|TRBJ2-3
CASSPGLAGGPGTDTQYF
>TRBV19|-|TRBJ1-1
CASSEGVSAEAFF
>TRBV5-4|-|TRBJ2-1
CASESGGGTYNEQFF
>TRBV20-1|-|TRBJ2-1
CSGVPPAVNEQFF
>TRBV5-6|large|TRBJ2-1
CASSLTSAFYNEQFF
>TRBV4-3|-|TRBJ2-2
CASSQDGLAGFPGELFF
>TRBV20-1|-|TRBJ2-7
CSASKRQGAGEQYF
>TRBV7-9|large|TRBJ1-2
CAPGGLNYGYTF
>TRBV7-9|-|TRBJ1-1
CASSLVWGETGSVTEAFF
>TRBV28|-|TRBJ2-7
CASADEGEAYEQYF
>TRBV10-2|-|TRBJ1-1
CASSEGRGRDLAFF
>TRBV10-2|medium-sized|TRBJ1-1
CASRRGTAAFF
>TRBV6-1|-|TRBJ1-1
CASSGGQGKAFF
>TRBV10-2|-|TRBJ2-1
CASSETSGGYNEQFF
>TRBV11-2|-|TRBJ2-5
CASSLRGHSQETQYF
>TRBV14|-|TRBJ2-7
CASSLPGTGGYEQYF
>TRBV18|-|TRBJ2-1
CASSHRTIADNEQFF
>TRBV5-8|-|TRBJ2-7
CASSDAGTSGRAAYEQYF
>TRBV11-2|-|TRBJ1-1
CASSSPRVGGMVNTEAFF
>TRBV7-9|-|TRBJ2-7
CASSPPKPGELYEQYF
>TRBV29-1|-|TRBJ2-3
CSVERDRPTDTDTQYF
>TRBV7-8|-|TRBJ2-7
CASSIGQGPWDEQYF
>TRBV6-2/TRBV6-3|-|TRBJ2-2
CASSNVAGGELFF